This is a list of T cell receptor beta chains from one sample in a study of shared clonotypes between healthy human individuals. Here immunoSEQ multiplex PCR was the method, and the copy in TCRdb shows in-frame clones only, minus some. In the table there are some 2.3 million clones, roughly 93% of which are singletons. The specimen sequenced was naive CD4+ T cells from PBMCs. The receptors stem from a man younger than 35 in good health. Some clones in this sample may be carry-over from other donors' samples. Both conserved end residues are part of each CDR3. D genes are given only for firm matches. For some rows the clone size is stated as once, few or many, or as a class when expanded; others skip it.

TRBJ2-5 | TRBV29-1 | . | . | CSAGRGRENQETQYF | TGCAGCGCTGGCAGGGGGAGGGAGAACCAAGAGACCCAGTACTTC
TRBJ2-7 | TRBV18 | . | . | CASSPMGAPQREQYF | TGTGCCAGCTCACCAATGGGGGCACCTCAGAGGGAGCAGTACTTC
TRBJ2-7 | TRBV6-5 | . | TRBD2 | CASSYDPSGREQYF | TGTGCCAGCAGTTACGATCCTAGCGGGAGGGAGCAGTACTTC
TRBJ2-7 | TRBV5-1 | . | TRBD2 | CASSLEAGLSSYEQYF | TGCGCCAGCAGCTTGGAAGCGGGGTTAAGCTCCTACGAGCAGTACTTC
TRBJ2-7 | TRBV7-3 | . | . | CASSPPGSYEQYF | TGTGCCAGCAGCCCCCCTGGGTCATACGAGCAGTACTTC
TRBJ2-1 | TRBV28 | . | . | CASSLVPSAMKQFF | TGTGCCAGCAGTTTGGTCCCCTCAGCAATGAAGCAGTTCTTC
TRBJ2-3 | TRBV9 | . | TRBD2 | CASSGLAGGSDTQYF | TGTGCCAGCAGCGGACTAGCGGGAGGTTCAGATACGCAGTATTTT
TRBJ2-5 | TRBV9 | . | TRBD2 | CASSLGVAGLIETQYF | TGTGCCAGCAGCCTGGGGGTAGCGGGCTTGATAGAGACCCAGTACTTC
TRBJ1-5 | TRBV19 | . | TRBD1 | CASSIARGTGNQPQHF | TGTGCCAGTAGTATCGCCCGAGGGACAGGTAATCAGCCCCAGCATTTT
TRBJ2-2 | TRBV18 | . | . | CASSPRGRTGELFF | TGTGCCAGCTCACCACGGGGCAGGACCGGGGAGCTGTTTTTT
TRBJ1-2 | TRBV14 | . | TRBD1 | CASSRTGGTAGYGYTF | TGTGCCAGCAGCCGGACCGGCGGGACAGCGGGTTATGGCTACACCTTC
TRBJ1-2 | TRBV6-5 | . | . | CASSDRDWDYGYTF | TGTGCCAGCAGTGACCGGGATTGGGACTATGGCTACACCTTC
TRBJ1-6 | TRBV28 | . | . | CASRTDHPKRGVPYNSPLHF | TGTGCCAGCAGAACCGACCACCCAAAAAGGGGGGTCCCCTATAATTCACCCCTCCACTTT
TRBJ2-2 | TRBV5-1 | . | . | CASSLVGGTNTGELFF | TGCGCCAGCAGCTTGGTTGGCGGGACGAACACCGGGGAGCTGTTTTTT
TRBJ2-7 | TRBV27 | . | TRBD1 | CASSLNRGSTEQYF | TGTGCCAGCAGTTTAAACAGGGGAAGCACCGAGCAGTACTTC
TRBJ2-3 | TRBV7-6 | . | . | CASSFSGAATDTQYF | TGTGCCAGCAGCTTCTCGGGCGCTGCCACAGATACGCAGTATTTT
TRBJ2-4 | TRBV5-8 | . | . | CASSLMSLAKNIQYF | TGTGCCAGCAGCTTGATGTCTCTAGCCAAAAACATTCAGTACTTC
TRBJ1-2 | TRBV5-1 | once | . | CASSLAQGPYGYTF | TGCGCCAGCAGCTTGGCTCAGGGGCCCTATGGCTACACCTTC
TRBJ2-2 | TRBV9 | . | . | CASSVDRPGELFF | TGTGCCAGCAGCGTAGATCGTCCCGGGGAGCTGTTTTTT
TRBJ1-4 | TRBV11-2 | . | . | CASSLMGTTNEKLFF | TGTGCCAGCAGCTTAATGGGAACGACTAATGAAAAACTGTTTTTT
TRBJ2-7 | TRBV28 | . | . | CASSFFLVGSYEQYF | TGTGCCAGCAGTTTCTTCTTAGTCGGATCCTACGAGCAGTACTTC
TRBJ2-7 | TRBV7-3 | . | TRBD2 | CASSPTSGSSYEQYF | TGTGCCAGCAGCCCAACTAGCGGGAGCTCCTACGAGCAGTACTTC
TRBJ2-1 | TRBV19 | . | TRBD1 | CASTTTGGHEQFF | TGTGCCAGTACTACGACAGGGGGCCATGAGCAGTTCTTC
TRBJ2-2 | TRBV9 | once | . | CASSVALIGSQNTGELFF | TGTGCCAGCAGCGTAGCCCTTATCGGTAGCCAAAACACCGGGGAGCTGTTTTTT
TRBJ2-5 | TRBV19 | . | . | CASTPTGPYQETQYF | TGTGCCAGTACCCCGACAGGACCGTACCAAGAGACCCAGTACTTC
TRBJ1-1 | TRBV7-9 | . | . | CASSLGLQRNTEAFF | TGTGCCAGCAGCTTAGGTCTACAGAGGAACACTGAAGCTTTCTTT
TRBJ1-5 | TRBV7-2 | . | . | CASSAPEQPQHF | TGTGCCAGCAGCGCCCCAGAGCAGCCCCAGCATTTT
TRBJ2-7 | TRBV15 | . | . | CATSPRGYEQYF | TGTGCCACCAGCCCCAGAGGGTACGAGCAGTACTTC
TRBJ2-7 | TRBV5-1 | . | TRBD1 | CASSLGLGQGFYEQYF | TGCGCCAGCAGCTTGGGATTAGGACAGGGGTTCTACGAGCAGTACTTC
TRBJ2-7 | TRBV7-2 | once | TRBD1 | CASSFGTGQIYEQYF | TGTGCCAGCAGCTTTGGCACGGGACAGATCTACGAGCAGTACTTC
TRBJ2-5 | TRBV5-8 | . | . | CASSRGAETQYF | TGTGCCAGCAGCAGGGGGGCAGAGACCCAGTACTTC
TRBJ2-7 | TRBV2 | once | . | CASSPQGGHEQYF | TGTGCCAGCAGTCCACAGGGTGGGCACGAGCAGTACTTC
TRBJ2-1 | TRBV11-2 | . | . | CASSRGSRIDNEQFF | TGTGCCAGCAGCCGGGGATCCCGGATCGACAATGAGCAGTTCTTC
TRBJ2-1 | TRBV15 | . | . | CATSRGPIGLEQFF | TGTGCCACCAGCAGAGGCCCAATAGGGCTTGAGCAGTTCTTC
TRBJ2-1 | TRBV27 | once | . | CASSFGDGLPFF | TGTGCCAGCAGTTTTGGGGACGGCCTACCGTTCTTC
TRBJ2-7 | TRBV5-4 | . | . | CASSSGQYAYEQYF | TGTGCCAGCAGCTCCGGACAGTACGCCTACGAGCAGTACTTC
TRBJ2-7 | TRBV4-1 | few | . | CASSQAPGYEQYF | TGCGCCAGCAGCCAAGCCCCCGGCTACGAGCAGTACTTC
TRBJ2-1 | TRBV18 | . | TRBD1 | CASSAGGNEQFF | TGTGCCAGCTCAGCAGGGGGAAATGAGCAGTTCTTC
TRBJ2-7 | TRBV7-9 | . | . | CASSQDSSYEQYF | TGTGCCAGCAGCCAAGACAGTTCCTACGAGCAGTACTTC
TRBJ2-1 | TRBV10-3 | . | . | CAISESIAVPYNEQFF | TGTGCCATCAGTGAGTCGATAGCGGTGCCCTACAATGAGCAGTTCTTC
TRBJ2-7 | TRBV28 | . | TRBD1 | CASSRETGQNYEQYF | TGTGCCAGCAGTAGAGAAACGGGACAGAACTACGAGCAGTACTTC
TRBJ2-5 | TRBV11-3 | . | . | CASSLGGTETQYF | TGTGCCAGCAGCTTAGGCGGGACTGAGACCCAGTACTTC
TRBJ2-1 | TRBV28 | once | TRBD2 | CASSFGGRRGEQFF | TGTGCCAGCAGTTTTGGCGGGAGAAGGGGTGAGCAGTTCTTC
TRBJ2-5 | TRBV5-1 | . | TRBD1 | CASSLQGAGETQYF | TGCGCCAGCAGCTTGCAGGGGGCGGGGGAGACCCAGTACTTC
TRBJ1-1 | TRBV29-1 | once | . | CSVAIIMENTEAFF | TGCAGCGTTGCGATTATTATGGAGAACACTGAAGCTTTCTTT
TRBJ2-6 | TRBV30 | . | TRBD2 | CAWSTGLAGSGANVLTF | TGTGCCTGGAGTACCGGACTAGCGGGCTCTGGGGCCAACGTCCTGACTTTC
TRBJ1-5 | TRBV28 | . | . | CASSFTGNQPQHF | TGTGCCAGCAGTTTCACCGGCAATCAGCCCCAGCATTTT
TRBJ2-5 | TRBV6-1 | . | TRBD2 | CASRKTSGRQETQYF | TGTGCCAGCAGGAAGACTAGCGGGAGACAAGAGACCCAGTACTTC
TRBJ1-6 | TRBV11-2 | . | . | CASSFTGNSPLHF | TGTGCCAGCAGCTTTACAGGGAATTCACCCCTCCACTTT
TRBJ1-2 | TRBV28 | once | . | CASRPGPNYGCTF | .
TRBJ1-5 | TRBV6-4 | . | TRBD1 | CASRYRGLNQPQHF | TGTGCCAGCAGGTACAGGGGTCTCAATCAGCCCCAGCATTTT
TRBJ1-4 | TRBV28 | . | . | CVTTGRDEKLFF | TGTGTGACGACAGGTCGTGATGAAAAACTGTTTTTT